The TCR beta chain described here comes from a study of blood T cell repertoires in COVID-19. Across the whole study: Whether acute or convalescent, the COVID-19 samples came from the United States, Italy and Spain. T cells, B-cell-depleted T cells, or PBMCs provided the cDNA or gDNA that served as material.

This clone has only a few counts. Here immunoSEQ multiplex PCR was the method, and the copy in TCRdb shows in-frame clones only, minus some. Among around 37,000 clones listed, roughly 87% were seen once. CDR3 size: 15 residues. V trimming: 2 bases; J trimming: 8 bases; junction bases outside the gene matches: 9. CDR1 and CDR2 (germline): SGHTA, FQGNSA. This sequence was found in a man between 45 and 60 years old with active or convalescent COVID-19. The chain links TRBV7-2 to TRBJ2-3; 8 bases agree with TRBD2. Sample: peripheral blood. In DNA form, the CDR3 reads TGTGCCAGCAGCTTATCCGTGACTAGCGCCCTTACGCAGTATTTT. This codes for CASSLSVTSALTQYF.